The text below deals with one T cell receptor beta chain. The antigen this receptor binds is unknown. No base quality values were provided; no much bigger clone lies one nucleotide off. V is clipped by 6 bases and J by 6 bases, and the sequence between their germline boundaries is 4 bases long. The CDR3 has 10 amino acids, counting the end cysteine and phenylalanine. CDR3 DNA only is kept here, 30 bases in frame from base 1. The germline V gene (reference sequence) sets CDR1 to MNHNY and CDR2 to SVGAGI. This record belongs to a study of cytomegalovirus exposure and HLA in healthy donors (dated by TCRdb to about 2017). A note on the overall study: The 666 repertoires of the first cohort and the roughly 110 validation repertoires were produced on the same platform, according to a later analysis. The study aimed to test whether cataloging public T cell receptors could reveal signatures of past pathogen exposure. A separate validation cohort of 100 to 150 different subjects was used in addition to the roughly 640-subject first cohort. The study combined high-throughput TCR immunosequencing, statistical association of individual TCRs with disease status, and machine learning to predict cytomegalovirus infection status. Here is what the overall study found, with its caveats: Across donors, most TCR sequences were observed very rarely, whereas some public TCRs were present in many individuals. All 120 or so repertoires were used to score co-occurrence in the validation cohort in a later analysis, because that analysis had no HLA typing for the cohort. A total of roughly 160 TCR beta chains were listed by the study as associated with cytomegalovirus. A few of the identified cytomegalovirus-associated TCR beta chains were confirmed in vitro to be specific for cytomegalovirus antigens. The authors suggested that the approach could potentially be extended to other disease states and immunological phenotypes. The classifier was reported to diagnose cytomegalovirus status with high specificity and sensitivity in both the original and validation cohorts. Subsequent analysis determined that TCRs grouped into clusters in the first cohort also showed a tendency toward co-occurrence across the roughly 120 validation repertoires, and approximately 94% of cluster scores exceeded 0.

Separate from the roughly 660-subject first cohort, the validation cohort of 120 subjects was the group to which the donors belonged. Library construction relied on the immunoSEQ multiplex PCR assay. In the paper's pipeline: A statistical classification framework was built for diagnosing cytomegalovirus status from the catalog of TCR beta chain sequences. The source is immuneACCESS, and TCRdb retained only in-frame sequences with V and J called. Part of the clones is not carried over; for the studies checked, unresolved V genes explain less than half of this, and the remainder is unexplained. V and J calls and clone size are copied from that table; D and trimming were computed from the DNA. This sample is represented by some 170,000 clones; 85% of them were singletons. The ten largest clones represent around 2.4% of the sample.

The V and J genes are TRBV6-6 and TRBJ2-3, with the identity of the D gene unclear. Source material: PBMCs. This receptor was taken from a man younger than 40 in good health and CMV-seropositive. The CDR3 loop reads CASSADTQYF. The nucleotide sequence is TGTGCCAGCAGCGCGGATACGCAGTATTTT.